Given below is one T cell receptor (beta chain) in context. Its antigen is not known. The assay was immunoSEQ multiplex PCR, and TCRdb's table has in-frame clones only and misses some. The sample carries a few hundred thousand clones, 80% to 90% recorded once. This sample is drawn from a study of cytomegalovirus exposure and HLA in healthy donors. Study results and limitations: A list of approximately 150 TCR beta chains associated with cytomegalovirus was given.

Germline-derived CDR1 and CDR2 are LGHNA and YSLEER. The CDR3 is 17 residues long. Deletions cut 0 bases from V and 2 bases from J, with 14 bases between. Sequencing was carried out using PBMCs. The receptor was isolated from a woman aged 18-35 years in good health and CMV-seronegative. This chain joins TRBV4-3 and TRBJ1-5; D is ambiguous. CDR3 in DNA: TGCGCCAGCAGCCAAGAATTATATGGGCGGGGCAATCAGCCCCAGCATTTT. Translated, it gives CASSQELYGRGNQPQHF.